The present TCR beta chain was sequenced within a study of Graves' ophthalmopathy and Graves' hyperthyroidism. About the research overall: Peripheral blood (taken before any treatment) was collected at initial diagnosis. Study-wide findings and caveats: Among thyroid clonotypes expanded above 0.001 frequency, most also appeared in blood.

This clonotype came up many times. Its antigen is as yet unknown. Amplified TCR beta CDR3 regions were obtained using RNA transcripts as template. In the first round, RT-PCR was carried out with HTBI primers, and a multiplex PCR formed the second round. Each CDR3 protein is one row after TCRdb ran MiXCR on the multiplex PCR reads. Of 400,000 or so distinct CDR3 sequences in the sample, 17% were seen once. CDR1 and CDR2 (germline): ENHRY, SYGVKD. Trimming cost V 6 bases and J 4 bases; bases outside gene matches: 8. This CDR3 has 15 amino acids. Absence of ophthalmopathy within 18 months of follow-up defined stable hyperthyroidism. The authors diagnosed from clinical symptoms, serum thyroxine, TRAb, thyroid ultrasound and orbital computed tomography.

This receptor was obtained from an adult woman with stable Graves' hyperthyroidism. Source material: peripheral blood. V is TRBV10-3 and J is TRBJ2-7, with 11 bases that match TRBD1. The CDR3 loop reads CAIRTGTGGAYEQYF. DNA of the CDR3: TGTGCCATCAGAACCGGGACAGGGGGGGCTTACGAGCAGTACTTC.